Detailed here is one T cell receptor (beta chain). 60 Vbeta and 13 Jbeta primers were used in PCR. Sequencing was performed with immunoSEQ multiplex PCR; in TCRdb, only in-frame clones are kept and a portion is missing. The repertoire includes over 150,000 clones, about 88% of them detected once, and 0.2% to 0.3% sits in the top ten. Trimming removed 7 bases from V and 7 bases from J; junction bases left unmatched: 30. This CDR3 is 20 amino acids long. Germline values: CDR1 MGHRA, CDR2 YSYEKL. This specimen belongs to a study of cytomegalovirus exposure and HLA in healthy donors. This receptor was taken from a girl in the first two years of life in good health and CMV-seronegative. The sample was PBMCs. J is TRBJ1-2 and V is TRBV4-1; 7 bases line up with TRBD1. This chain's CDR3 is CASIPTPKKGDSSAKRGYTF. In DNA form, the CDR3 reads TGCGCCAGCATCCCAACTCCAAAGAAGGGGGACAGCTCGGCGAAGCGTGGCTACACCTTC.